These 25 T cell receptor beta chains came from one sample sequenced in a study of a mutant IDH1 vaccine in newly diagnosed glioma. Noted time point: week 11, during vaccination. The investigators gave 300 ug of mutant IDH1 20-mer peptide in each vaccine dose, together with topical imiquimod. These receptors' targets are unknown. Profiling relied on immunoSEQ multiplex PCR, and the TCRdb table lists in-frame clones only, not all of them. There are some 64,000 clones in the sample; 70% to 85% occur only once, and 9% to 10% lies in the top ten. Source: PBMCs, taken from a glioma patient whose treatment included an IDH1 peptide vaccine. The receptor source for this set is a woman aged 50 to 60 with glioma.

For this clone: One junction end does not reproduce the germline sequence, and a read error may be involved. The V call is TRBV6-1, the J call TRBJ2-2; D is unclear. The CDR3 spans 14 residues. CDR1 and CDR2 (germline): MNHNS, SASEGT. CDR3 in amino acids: CASREGGDTGELFF. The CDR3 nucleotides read TGTGCCAGCAGAGAAGGCGGAGACACCGGGGAGCTGTTTTTT.

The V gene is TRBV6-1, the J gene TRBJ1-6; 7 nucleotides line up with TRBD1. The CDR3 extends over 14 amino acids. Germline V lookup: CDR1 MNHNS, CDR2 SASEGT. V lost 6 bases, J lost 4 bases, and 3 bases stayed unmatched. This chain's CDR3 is CASSPTGYNSPLHF. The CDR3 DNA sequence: TGTGCCAGCAGCCCGACAGGGTATAATTCACCCCTCCACTTT.

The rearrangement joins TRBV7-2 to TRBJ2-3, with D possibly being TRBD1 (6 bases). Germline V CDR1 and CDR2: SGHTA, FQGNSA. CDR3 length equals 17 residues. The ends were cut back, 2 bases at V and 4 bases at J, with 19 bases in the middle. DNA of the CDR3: TGTGCCAGCAGCTTATTGCCCCGCTCAGGGGTTTCAGATACGCAGTATTTT. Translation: CASSLLPRSGVSDTQYF. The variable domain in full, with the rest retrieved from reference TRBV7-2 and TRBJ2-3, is GAGVSQSPSNKVTEKGKDVELRCDPISGHTALYWYRQSLGQGLEFLIYFQGNSAPDKSGLPSDRFSAERTGGSVSTLTIQRTQQEDSAVYLCASSLLPRSGVSDTQYFGPGTRLTVL.

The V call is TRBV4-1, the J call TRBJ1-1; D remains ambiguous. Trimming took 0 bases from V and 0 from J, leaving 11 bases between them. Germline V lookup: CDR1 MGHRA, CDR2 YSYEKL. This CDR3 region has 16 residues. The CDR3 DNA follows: TGCGCCAGCAGCCAAGATAACCTTGACCTGAACACTGAAGCTTTCTTT. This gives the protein CASSQDNLDLNTEAFF.

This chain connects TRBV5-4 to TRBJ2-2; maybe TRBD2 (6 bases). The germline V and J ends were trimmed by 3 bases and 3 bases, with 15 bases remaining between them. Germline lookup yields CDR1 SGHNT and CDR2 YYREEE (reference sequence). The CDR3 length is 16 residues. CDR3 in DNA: TGTGCCAGCAGCTCTCCGTCGGGGACTCACACCGGGGAGCTGTTTTTT. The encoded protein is CASSSPSGTHTGELFF.

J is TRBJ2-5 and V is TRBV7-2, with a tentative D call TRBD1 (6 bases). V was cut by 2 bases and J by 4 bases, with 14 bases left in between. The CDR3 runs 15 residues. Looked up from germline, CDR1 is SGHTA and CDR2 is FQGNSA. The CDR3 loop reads CASSLLSGALETQYF. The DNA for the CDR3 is TGTGCCAGCAGCTTATTGTCAGGGGCTCTAGAGACCCAGTACTTC.

CDR3 DNA sequence: TGTGCCAGCAGGCGAGGCACCCCGGGAGCACATGGAGCTTTCTTT. This translates into CASRRGTPGAHGAFF. V and J are TRBV6-5 and TRBJ1-1; no reliable D call. V lost 6 bases and J lost 10, with 24 bases in between. Germline lookup yields CDR1 MNHEY and CDR2 SVGAGI. The CDR3 contains 15 residues.

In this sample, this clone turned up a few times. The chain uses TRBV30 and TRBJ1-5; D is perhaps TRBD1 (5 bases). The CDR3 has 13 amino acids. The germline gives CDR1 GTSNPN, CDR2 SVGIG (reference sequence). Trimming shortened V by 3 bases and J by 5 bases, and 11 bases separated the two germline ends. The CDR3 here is CAWSPTGDQPQHF. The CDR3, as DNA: TGTGCCTGGAGCCCAACAGGAGATCAGCCCCAGCATTTT. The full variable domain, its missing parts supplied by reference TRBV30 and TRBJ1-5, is SQTIHQWPATLVQPVGSPLSLECTVEGTSNPNLYWYRQAAGRGLQLLFYSVGIGQISSEVPQNLSASRPQDRQFILSSKKLLLSDSGFYLCAWSPTGDQPQHFGDGTRLSIL.

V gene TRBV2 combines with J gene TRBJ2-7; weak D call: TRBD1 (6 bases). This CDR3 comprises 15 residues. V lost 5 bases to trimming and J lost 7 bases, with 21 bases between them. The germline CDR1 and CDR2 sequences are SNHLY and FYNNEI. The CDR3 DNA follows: TGTGCCAGCAGTCCCACTCTTCAGGGGCCGGGAGAGCAGTACTTC. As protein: CASSPTLQGPGEQYF.

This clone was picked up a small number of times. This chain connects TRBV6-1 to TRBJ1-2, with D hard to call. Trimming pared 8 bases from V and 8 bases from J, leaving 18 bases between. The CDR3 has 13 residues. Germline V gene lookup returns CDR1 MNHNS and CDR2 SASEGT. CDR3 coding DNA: TGTGCCAGCGTCCGGGCCTCGGGAGAAGGCTACACCTTC. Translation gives CASVRASGEGYTF.

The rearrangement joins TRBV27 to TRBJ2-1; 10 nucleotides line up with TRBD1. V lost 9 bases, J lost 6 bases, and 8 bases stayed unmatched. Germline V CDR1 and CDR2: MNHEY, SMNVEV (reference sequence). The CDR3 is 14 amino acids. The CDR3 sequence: CASRDRGHGNEQFF. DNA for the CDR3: TGTGCCAGTCGTGACAGGGGGCATGGCAATGAGCAGTTCTTC.

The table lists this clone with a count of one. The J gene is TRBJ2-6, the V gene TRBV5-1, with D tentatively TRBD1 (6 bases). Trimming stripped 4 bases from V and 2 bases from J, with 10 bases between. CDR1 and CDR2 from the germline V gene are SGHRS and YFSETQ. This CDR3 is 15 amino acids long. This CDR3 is CASSPTGAGANVLTF. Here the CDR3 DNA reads TGCGCCAGCAGCCCGACAGGCGCTGGGGCCAACGTCCTGACTTTC.

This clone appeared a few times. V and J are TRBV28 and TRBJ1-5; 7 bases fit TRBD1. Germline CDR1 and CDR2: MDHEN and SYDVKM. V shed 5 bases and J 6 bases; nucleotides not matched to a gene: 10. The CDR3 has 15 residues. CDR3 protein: CASSTGSDRVQPQHF. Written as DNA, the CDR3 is TGTGCCAGCAGTACCGGCTCTGACAGGGTTCAGCCCCAGCATTTT.

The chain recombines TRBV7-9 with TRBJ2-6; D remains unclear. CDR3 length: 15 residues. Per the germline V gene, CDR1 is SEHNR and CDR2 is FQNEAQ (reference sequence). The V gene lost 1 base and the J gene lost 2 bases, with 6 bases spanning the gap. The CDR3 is CASSLVQTGANVLTF. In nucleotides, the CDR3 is TGTGCCAGCAGCTTAGTTCAGACTGGGGCCAACGTCCTGACTTTC.

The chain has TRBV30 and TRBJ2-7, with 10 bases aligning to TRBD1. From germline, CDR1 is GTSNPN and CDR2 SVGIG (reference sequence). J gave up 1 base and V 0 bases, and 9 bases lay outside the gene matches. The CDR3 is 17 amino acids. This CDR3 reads CAWSVRGWDRGSYEQYF. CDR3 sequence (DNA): TGTGCCTGGAGTGTACGAGGTTGGGACAGGGGATCCTACGAGCAGTACTTC. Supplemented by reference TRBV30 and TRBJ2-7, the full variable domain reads SQTIHQWPATLVQPVGSPLSLECTVEGTSNPNLYWYRQAAGRGLQLLFYSVGIGQISSEVPQNLSASRPQDRQFILSSKKLLLSDSGFYLCAWSVRGWDRGSYEQYFGPGTRLTVT.

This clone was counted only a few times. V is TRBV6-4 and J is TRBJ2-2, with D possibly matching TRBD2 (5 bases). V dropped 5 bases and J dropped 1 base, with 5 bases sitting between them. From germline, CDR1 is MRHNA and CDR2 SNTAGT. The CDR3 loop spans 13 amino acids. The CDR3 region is CASSSGNTGELFF. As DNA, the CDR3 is TGTGCCAGCAGTAGCGGGAACACCGGGGAGCTGTTTTTT.

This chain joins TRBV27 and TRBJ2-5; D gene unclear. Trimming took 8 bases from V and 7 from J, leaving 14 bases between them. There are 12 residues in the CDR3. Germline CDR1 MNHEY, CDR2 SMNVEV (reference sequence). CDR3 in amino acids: CASRSVLRTQYF. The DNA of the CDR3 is TGTGCCAGCCGTTCCGTACTTCGGACCCAGTACTTC.

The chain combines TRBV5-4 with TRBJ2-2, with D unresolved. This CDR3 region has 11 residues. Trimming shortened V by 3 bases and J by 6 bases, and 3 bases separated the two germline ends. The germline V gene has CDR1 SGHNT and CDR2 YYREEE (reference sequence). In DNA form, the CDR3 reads TGTGCCAGCAGCTCGTCCGGGGAGCTGTTTTTT. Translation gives CASSSSGELFF.

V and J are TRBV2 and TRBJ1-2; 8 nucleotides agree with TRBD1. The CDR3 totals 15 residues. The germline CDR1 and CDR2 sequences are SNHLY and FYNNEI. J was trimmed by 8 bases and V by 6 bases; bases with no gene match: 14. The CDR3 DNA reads TGTGCCAGCAGAGGTCCAGCGGGACAGGCTGCCGGCTACACCTTC. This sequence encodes CASRGPAGQAAGYTF. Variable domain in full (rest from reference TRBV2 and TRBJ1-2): EPEVTQTPSHQVTQMGQEVILRCVPISNHLYFYWYRQILGQKVEFLVSFYNNEISEKSEIFDDQFSVERPDGSNFTLKIRSTKLEDSAMYFCASRGPAGQAAGYTFGSGTRLTVV.

The DNA for the CDR3 is TGCGCCAGCAGTGAGTCGTACGGTTTGAACACTGAAGCTTTCTTT. It encodes CASSESYGLNTEAFF. This sequence joins TRBV10-1 and TRBJ1-1, with unresolved D. This CDR3 has 15 amino acids. Trimming removed 0 bases from V and 0 bases from J, with 8 bases in between. Germline values: CDR1 WNHNN, CDR2 SYGVQD (reference sequence).

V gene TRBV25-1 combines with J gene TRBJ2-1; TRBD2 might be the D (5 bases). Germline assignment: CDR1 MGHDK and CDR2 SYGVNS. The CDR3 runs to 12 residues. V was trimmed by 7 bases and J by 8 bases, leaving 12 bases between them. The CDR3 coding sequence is TGTGCCAGCAAGGACTCCACGGATGAGCAGTTCTTC. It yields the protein CASKDSTDEQFF.

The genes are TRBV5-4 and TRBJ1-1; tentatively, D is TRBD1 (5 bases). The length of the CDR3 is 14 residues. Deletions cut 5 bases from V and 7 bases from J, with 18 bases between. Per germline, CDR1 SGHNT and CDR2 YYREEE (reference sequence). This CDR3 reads CASSPSPGAGEAFF. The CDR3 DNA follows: TGTGCCAGCAGTCCAAGTCCCGGGGCGGGTGAAGCTTTCTTT. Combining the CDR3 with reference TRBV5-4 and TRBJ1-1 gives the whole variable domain ETGVTQSPTHLIKTRGQQVTLRCSSQSGHNTVSWYQQALGQGPQFIFQYYREEENGRGNFPPRFSGLQFPNYSSELNVNALELDDSALYLCASSPSPGAGEAFFGQGTRLTVV.

The CDR3 DNA follows: TGTGCCAGCAACTCCGTAGGTCCGGACACTGAAGCTTTCTTT. This codes for CASNSVGPDTEAFF. The chain couples TRBV2 to TRBJ1-1; no reliable D call. The germline CDR1 and CDR2 sequences are SNHLY and FYNNEI. The V end lost 7 bases, the J end lost 3 bases, and 15 bases lay between the germline ends. The CDR3 runs 14 residues.

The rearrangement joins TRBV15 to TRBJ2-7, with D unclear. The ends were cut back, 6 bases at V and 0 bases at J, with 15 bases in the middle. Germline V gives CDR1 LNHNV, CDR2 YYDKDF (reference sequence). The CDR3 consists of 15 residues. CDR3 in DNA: TGTGCCACCAGACCTAACCCCCGGACCTCCTACGAGCAGTACTTC. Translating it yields CATRPNPRTSYEQYF.

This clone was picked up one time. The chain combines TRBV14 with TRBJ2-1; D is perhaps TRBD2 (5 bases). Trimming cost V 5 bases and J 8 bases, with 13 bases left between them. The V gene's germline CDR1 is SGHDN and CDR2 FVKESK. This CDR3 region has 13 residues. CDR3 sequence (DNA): TGTGCCAGCAGCTCCGACCTCGGGGATGAGCAGTTCTTC. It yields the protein CASSSDLGDEQFF.